A selection of T cell receptor beta chains follows, all from one sample in a study of blood T cell repertoires in COVID-19. The protocol was immunoSEQ multiplex PCR, while the TCRdb copy is restricted to in-frame clones and leaves out a portion. The sample contains over 80,000 clones, about 79% of which appear only once. Specimen: peripheral blood. These receptors all come from a woman aged 50 to 60 with acute or convalescent COVID-19. CDR3s include the opening cysteine and the closing phenylalanine or tryptophan. The order of the fields is V gene, J gene, clone size, D gene, CDR3 DNA, CDR3 protein. The D gene is left open where the match is weak. Rows may omit the clone size; those that give it use once, few, many or a size class.

TRBV28	TRBJ1-6	few	.	TGTGCCAGCAGTTTGACACCGAATTCACCCCTCCACTTT	CASSLTPNSPLHF
TRBV6-5	TRBJ2-2	few	TRBD1	TGTGCCAGCAGTTACTCGACAGGGTCGAACACCGGGGAGCTGTTTTTT	CASSYSTGSNTGELFF
TRBV18	TRBJ2-7	.	.	TGTGCCAGCTCACCGCCTTCGGGACAAGGGTACGAGCAGTACTTC	CASSPPSGQGYEQYF
TRBV19	TRBJ1-1	.	TRBD1	TGTGCCAGTAGTCCCTGGACAGGGAACGGGGAAGCTTTCTTT	CASSPWTGNGEAFF
TRBV4-2	TRBJ1-4	.	.	TGTGCCAGCAGCCAAGATTGGGCCGCATCTAATGAAAAACTGTTTTTT	CASSQDWAASNEKLFF
TRBV6-5	TRBJ1-2	.	.	TGTGCCAGCCGAGAGGGGGGGGCTAACTATGGCTACACCTTC	CASREGGANYGYTF
TRBV6-5	TRBJ1-1	.	.	TGTGCCAGCAGGGGGACTGCCACCAAAGCTTTCTTT	CASRGTATKAFF
TRBV3-1/TRBV3-2	TRBJ1-1	.	.	TGTGCCAGCCGCGGGGGTGGAACTGAAGCTTTCTTT	CASRGGGTEAFF
TRBV2	TRBJ1-5	.	.	TGTGCCAGCAGTGAATTAGACAAAAATCAGCCCCAGCATTTT	CASSELDKNQPQHF
TRBV7-6	TRBJ2-2	.	TRBD2	TGTGCCAGCAGCCGTCGGACTAGCGGGGCTTCGAACGGCGGGGAGCTGTTTTTT	CASSRRTSGASNGGELFF
TRBV7-9	TRBJ1-5	.	.	TGTGCCAGCAGCTTAGGCGGGGGCAATCAGCCCCAGCATTTT	CASSLGGGNQPQHF
TRBV5-1	TRBJ2-7	few	TRBD1	TGCGCCAGCAGCTTGGCCGGACAGGGCCACGAGCAGTACTTC	CASSLAGQGHEQYF
TRBV7-6	TRBJ2-3	once	TRBD2	TGTGCCAGCAGCTTAAAGACTAGCGGGGGGGCCGCGGATACGCAGTATTTT	CASSLKTSGGAADTQYF
TRBV5-1	TRBJ2-2	.	TRBD1	TGCGCCAGCAGCTTAGAGGGGGCCGCCACCGGGGAGCTGTTTTTT	CASSLEGAATGELFF
TRBV7-3	TRBJ2-5	.	.	TGTGCCAGCGCTCGGACGCCCGGAGGGGCCCAGTACTTC	CASARTPGGAQYF
TRBV5-1	TRBJ2-3	.	TRBD2	TGCGCCAGCAGCTTGGCGAGGGGCGGGGGGGCCACAGATACGCAGTATTTT	CASSLARGGGATDTQYF
TRBV29-1	TRBJ1-2	.	.	TGCAGCGTTGAAGCGTACAGGGAAGGGGGCTACACCTTC	CSVEAYREGGYTF
TRBV7-2	TRBJ1-1	.	.	TGTGCCAGCAGCCCCCAGAACACTGAAGCTTTCTTT	CASSPQNTEAFF
TRBV11-1	TRBJ2-4	.	.	TGTGCCAGCAGCTTAGCCCAGGGCGCGTCCAAAAACATTCAGTACTTC	CASSLAQGASKNIQYF
TRBV7-2	TRBJ1-1	few	TRBD1	TGTGCCAGCAGCTTAGCATATCGGCAGGGGGACACTGAAGCTTTCTTT	CASSLAYRQGDTEAFF
TRBV2	TRBJ2-3	.	TRBD2	TGTGCCAGCAGTGCTGGTAGCGGGGTATCAGATACGCAGTATTTT	CASSAGSGVSDTQYF
TRBV28	TRBJ1-1	.	.	TGTGCCAGCAGTTCCCAGCGCACTGAAGCTTTCTTT	CASSSQRTEAFF
TRBV7-2	TRBJ2-3	few	TRBD2	TGTGCCAGCAGCTTAGCCGGGGGGGTCACTCCGGACTTCTACACAGATACGCAGTATTTT	CASSLAGGVTPDFYTDTQYF
TRBV19	TRBJ2-5	.	.	TGTGCCAGTAGTACGGACACCCAAGAGACCCAGTACTTC	CASSTDTQETQYF
TRBV19	TRBJ1-2	.	.	TGTGCCAGTACCCTAATCTCTCCGGGGGGGTATGGCTACACCTTC	CASTLISPGGYGYTF
TRBV6-1	TRBJ2-1	.	.	TGTGCCAGCAGCCCCGGAGACGGCATCCGTGAGCAGTTCTTC	CASSPGDGIREQFF
TRBV3-1/TRBV3-2	TRBJ2-2	few	.	TGTGCCAGCAGCCAAGTCGGAGTGGGGGAGCTGTTTTTT	CASSQVGVGELFF
TRBV27	TRBJ2-2	.	.	TGTGCCAGCAGTTTAACAGGGACCGGGGAGCTGTTTTTT	CASSLTGTGELFF
TRBV11-3	TRBJ1-1	.	.	TGTGCCAGCAGCTTAGATAAGAACACTGAAGCTTTCTTT	CASSLDKNTEAFF
TRBV7-9	TRBJ1-3	.	.	TGTGCCAGCGGCGGAGAAACGGGCTCTGGAAACACCATATATTTT	CASGGETGSGNTIYF
TRBV25-1	TRBJ1-2	few	TRBD1	TGTGCCAGCAAGGGCGCAGGGGGTAACTATGGCTACACCTTC	CASKGAGGNYGYTF
TRBV27	TRBJ2-7	.	TRBD1	TGTGCCAGCAGCTTGATGATCCGACAGGGGCATGCTGGCGAGCAGTACTTC	CASSLMIRQGHAGEQYF
TRBV7-8	TRBJ1-2	few	.	TGTGCCAGCAGCTTAAGAGGGGACTCTGGCTACACCTTC	CASSLRGDSGYTF
TRBV19	TRBJ1-5	.	.	TGTGCCAGTGGACTAGGCCGCAATCAGCCCCAGCATTTT	CASGLGRNQPQHF
TRBV6-4	TRBJ2-7	few	TRBD1	TGTGCCAGCAGCGGGACAGAAGAAATTTACGAGCAGTACTTC	CASSGTEEIYEQYF
TRBV18	TRBJ2-3	.	TRBD2	TGTGCCAGCTCACGGGCTAGCGGGGGCACAGATACGCAGTATTTT	CASSRASGGTDTQYF
TRBV28	TRBJ2-3	.	TRBD2	TGTGCCAGCAGTCTCACCGGGACTAGCGCCACAGATACGCAGTATTTT	CASSLTGTSATDTQYF
TRBV21-1	TRBJ1-2	.	.	TGTGCCAGCAGCAAATGGAGGGTTTTCGGCAACTATGGCTACACCTTC	CASSKWRVFGNYGYTF
TRBV6-4	TRBJ2-3	.	.	TGTGCCAGCAGTCTCTTTCTAGCAGATACGCAGTATTTT	CASSLFLADTQYF
TRBV3-1/TRBV3-2	TRBJ1-2	.	.	TGTGCCAGCAGCCAAGCATGGGGGGGCGCAGTTGGCTACACCTTC	CASSQAWGGAVGYTF
TRBV4-2	TRBJ2-1	.	TRBD2	TGTGCCAGCAGCCAAGTCGTAGCGGGGGATAAGTACAATGAGCAGTTCTTC	CASSQVVAGDKYNEQFF